This entry lists 11 T cell receptor beta chains sequenced from one sample in a study of blood T cell repertoires in COVID-19. The protocol was immunoSEQ multiplex PCR, while the TCRdb copy is restricted to in-frame clones and leaves out a portion. The sample yields about 280,000 clones, around nine tenths seen once. Sequences were obtained from peripheral blood. Receptors were obtained from a woman aged 40 to 49 who had recovered from COVID-19.

This sequence joins TRBV27 and TRBJ2-3; the match to TRBD2 covers 8 bases. The CDR3 sequence is 14 residues long. Looked up from germline, CDR1 is MNHEY and CDR2 is SMNVEV (reference sequence). The V and J ends lost 3 bases and 9 bases, in that order; junction bases with no gene match: 8. Written as DNA, the CDR3 is TGTGCCAGCAGTTTTGGACTAGCCGAGGACACGCAGTATTTT. Its protein is CASSFGLAEDTQYF.

The genes are TRBV5-6 and TRBJ2-7, with TRBD2 matching 13 bases. V gave up 2 bases and J gave up 6 bases; unmatched junction bases: 5. CDR1 SGHDT and CDR2 YYEEEE come from the germline V gene. The CDR3 length is 15 residues. The chain's CDR3 is CASSLRLAGGFEQYF. The CDR3 DNA reads TGTGCCAGCAGCTTAAGACTAGCGGGAGGTTTCGAGCAGTACTTC. The whole variable domain, filled in from reference TRBV5-6 and TRBJ2-7, reads DAGVTQSPTHLIKTRGQQVTLRCSPKSGHDTVSWYQQALGQGPQFIFQYYEEEERQRGNFPDRFSGHQFPNYSSELNVNALLLGDSALYLCASSLRLAGGFEQYFGPGTRLTVT.

This sequence joins TRBV7-2 and TRBJ2-1; 9 positions match TRBD2. J gave up 9 bases and V 3 bases, and 18 bases lay outside the gene matches. Germline loops: CDR1 SGHTA, CDR2 FQGNSA. The CDR3 extends over 18 amino acids. This chain's CDR3 is CASSFKGGRLAGFGEQFF. CDR3 nucleotides: TGTGCCAGCAGCTTCAAAGGTGGGCGGCTAGCGGGATTCGGTGAGCAGTTCTTC.

The V and J genes are TRBV2 and TRBJ2-3, with TRBD2 identical over 11 bases. With 6 bases clipped from V and 6 bases from J, the junction kept 8 bases outside the gene matches. This CDR3 comprises 15 residues. Per germline, CDR1 SNHLY and CDR2 FYNNEI. In nucleotides, the CDR3 is TGTGCCAGCAGGGTACTAGCGGGAGTAGGCGATACGCAGTATTTT. Amino acids: CASRVLAGVGDTQYF.

The gene calls are TRBV11-3 and TRBJ2-1; no firm D call. Trimming cost V 5 bases and J 0 bases, with 20 bases left between them. Germline CDR1 and CDR2: SGHNT and YENEEA. The CDR3 runs 18 residues. The CDR3 loop reads CASSPVWFATHSYNEQFF. CDR3 DNA: TGTGCCAGCAGCCCCGTCTGGTTTGCGACTCACTCCTACAATGAGCAGTTCTTC.

The chain couples TRBV7-2 to TRBJ1-3; D gene unclear. Germline assignment: CDR1 SGHTA and CDR2 FQGNSA. This CDR3 is built from 15 residues. V was cut by 1 base and J by 0 bases, with 7 bases left in between. CDR3 sequence: CASSLDPGSGNTIYF. The CDR3 coding sequence is TGTGCCAGCAGCTTAGACCCAGGCTCTGGAAACACCATATATTTT.

The chain has TRBV5-1 and TRBJ2-7; TRBD2 aligns across 9 bases. V was clipped by 4 bases and J by 2 bases; unmatched bases: 4. The CDR3 extends over 14 amino acids. Germline CDR1 is SGHRS and CDR2 is YFSETQ. In DNA, the CDR3 is TGCGCCAGCAGCATTAGCGGGAGCGCCTACGAGCAGTACTTC. It is translated as CASSISGSAYEQYF.

The genes are TRBV10-3 and TRBJ2-7; TRBD2 agrees at 10 bases. Germline V gene sequence: CDR1 ENHRY, CDR2 SYGVKD. The CDR3 covers 15 residues. With V trimmed by 4 bases and J by 5 bases, 8 bases remained unmatched. The DNA of the CDR3 is TGTGCCATCAGTGCCCTAGCGGGAGTCGACAACGAGCAGTACTTC. Its translation: CAISALAGVDNEQYF.

The chain links TRBV4-2 to TRBJ2-7, with D tentatively TRBD2 (6 bases). Germline values: CDR1 LGHNA, CDR2 YNFKEQ. This CDR3 has 18 amino acids. V lost 0 bases, J lost 1 base, and 19 bases lay in between. CDR3 sequence: CASSQETPFSGDSYEQYF. The CDR3 coding sequence is TGTGCCAGCAGCCAAGAGACCCCCTTTAGCGGCGATTCCTACGAGCAGTACTTC.

The V call is TRBV29-1, the J call TRBJ1-2, with 12 bases identical to TRBD1. The CDR3 sequence is 16 residues long. J was trimmed by 6 bases and V by 3 bases; bases with no gene match: 11. From germline, CDR1 is SQVTM and CDR2 ANQGSEA. Here the CDR3 DNA reads TGCAGCGTTGACAGTCCGGGGACAGGGGGCCTAGATGGCTACACCTTC. Its protein is CSVDSPGTGGLDGYTF. Together with reference TRBV29-1 and TRBJ1-2, the CDR3 gives the full variable domain: SAVISQKPSRDICQRGTSLTIQCQVDSQVTMMFWYRQQPGQSLTLIATANQGSEATYESGFVIDKFPISRPNLTFSTLTVSNMSPEDSSIYLCSVDSPGTGGLDGYTFGSGTRLTVV.

The V and J genes are TRBV6-5 and TRBJ2-5, with TRBD1 matching over 8 bases. The CDR3 sequence is 14 residues long. V shed 7 bases, J shed 5 bases, and the junction held 9 bases outside the gene matches. Germline V gene lookup returns CDR1 MNHEY and CDR2 SVGAGI. The DNA of the CDR3 is TGTGCCAGCACCTTTAGGACAGGGCAGGAGACCCAGTACTTC. As protein: CASTFRTGQETQYF.